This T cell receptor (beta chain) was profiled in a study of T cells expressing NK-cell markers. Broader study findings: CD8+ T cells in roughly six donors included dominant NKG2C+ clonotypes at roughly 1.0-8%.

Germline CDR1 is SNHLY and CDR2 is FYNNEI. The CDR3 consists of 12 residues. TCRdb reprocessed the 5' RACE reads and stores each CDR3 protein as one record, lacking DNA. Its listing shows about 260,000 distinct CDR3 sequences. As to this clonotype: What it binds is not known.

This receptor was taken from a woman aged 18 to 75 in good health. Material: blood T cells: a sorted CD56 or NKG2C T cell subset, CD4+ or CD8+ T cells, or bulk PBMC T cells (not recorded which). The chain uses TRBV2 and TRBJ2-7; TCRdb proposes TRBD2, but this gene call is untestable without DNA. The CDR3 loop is CASNPGGYEQYF.